A single sample gave rise to the 20 T cell receptor beta chains below, sequenced in a study of tumor-infiltrating lymphocytes in localized non-small cell lung cancer. Measured with immunoSEQ multiplex PCR; TCRdb has only the in-frame clones, and not every one. In the table there are about 7,100 clones, 70% to 80% of which are singletons. The sequenced sample consisted of lung tumor tissue. The receptor source for this set is a human donor with non-small cell lung cancer.

The chain is built from TRBV7-3 and TRBJ2-1; no clear D gene. V was trimmed by 2 bases and J by 0 bases, leaving 11 bases between them. The germline gives CDR1 SGHTA, CDR2 FQGTGA. The CDR3 totals 16 residues. CDR3 in DNA: TGTGCCAGCAGCTTAGGCGGCTACGGCTCCTACAATGAGCAGTTCTTC. This sequence encodes CASSLGGYGSYNEQFF.

This clone was counted a few times. V usage is TRBV6-5 and J usage is TRBJ1-1; 11 bases match TRBD1. Per the germline V gene, CDR1 is MNHEY and CDR2 is SVGAGI. The CDR3 extends over 16 amino acids. V gave up 4 bases and J gave up 1 base; unmatched junction bases: 5. CDR3 loop: CASSSRDRGTNTEAFF. In DNA form, the CDR3 reads TGTGCCAGCAGTTCCAGGGACAGGGGGACGAACACTGAAGCTTTCTTT.

This chain joins TRBV9 and TRBJ2-2; TRBD1 matches 9 bases. Germline V lookup: CDR1 SGDLS, CDR2 YYNGEE. With V trimmed by 2 bases and J by 0 bases, 5 bases remained unmatched. The CDR3 length is 17 residues. CDR3 amino acids: CASSVRRDRANTGELFF. The CDR3 nucleotides read TGTGCCAGCAGCGTCCGCCGGGACAGGGCGAACACCGGGGAGCTGTTTTTT.

The rearrangement joins TRBV19 to TRBJ2-1; TRBD2 aligns across 8 bases. Unmatched junction bases numbered 5, after V lost 7 bases and J lost 0 bases. This CDR3 has 15 amino acids. The germline CDR1 and CDR2 sequences are LNHDA and SQIVND (reference sequence). The DNA of the CDR3 is TGTGCCAGTAAAACTCTAGCGGGCTCCTACAATGAGCAGTTCTTC. This sequence encodes CASKTLAGSYNEQFF.

CDR3 DNA sequence: TGTGCCAGCTCACGCCGTCTGGGCACCGGGGAGCTGTTTTTT. This encodes CASSRRLGTGELFF. The rearrangement links TRBV18 to TRBJ2-2, with no clear D. The CDR3 has 14 residues. Germline loops: CDR1 KGHSH, CDR2 LQKENI. Deletions cut 4 bases from V and 4 bases from J, with 10 bases between.

The rearrangement uses TRBV7-9 and TRBJ1-1; no clear D. V lost 1 base, J lost 1 base, and 7 bases lay in between. CDR1 and CDR2 from the germline V gene are SEHNR and FQNEAQ (reference sequence). The CDR3 loop spans 14 amino acids. The CDR3 protein is CASSLERTNTEAFF. The CDR3 DNA sequence: TGTGCCAGCAGCTTAGAGCGGACGAACACTGAAGCTTTCTTT.

The V call is TRBV7-3, the J call TRBJ2-5, with TRBD2 matching over 12 bases. The trim removed 5 bases at V and 5 bases at J, leaving 6 bases unmatched. The CDR3 spans 15 residues. Germline V gene lookup returns CDR1 SGHTA and CDR2 FQGTGA. This CDR3 reads CASSPTSGSGETQYF. The CDR3 DNA is TGTGCCAGCAGCCCGACTAGCGGGAGCGGGGAGACCCAGTACTTC.

This chain links TRBV5-6 with TRBJ2-5, with D unclear. V dropped 4 bases and J dropped 4 bases, with 14 bases sitting between them. Germline V gene sequence: CDR1 SGHDT, CDR2 YYEEEE. This CDR3 has 14 residues. For the CDR3, the DNA is TGTGCCAGCAGCCGGGTCTCTATAGGAGAGACCCAGTACTTC. This translates into CASSRVSIGETQYF.

The V call is TRBV11-3, the J call TRBJ2-2, with TRBD1 identical over 7 bases. The J segment lost 3 bases and the V segment lost 2 bases, leaving 3 bases of the junction unmatched. Looked up from germline, CDR1 is SGHNT and CDR2 is YENEEA. This CDR3 has 15 amino acids. Written as DNA, the CDR3 is TGTGCCAGCAGCTTAAGGGGGCTGGACACCGGGGAGCTGTTTTTT. As protein: CASSLRGLDTGELFF.

This chain joins TRBV9 and TRBJ2-5; D might be TRBD2 (6 bases). Germline CDR1 and CDR2: SGDLS and YYNGEE. The CDR3 consists of 16 residues. Trimming shortened V by 4 bases and J by 4 bases, and 20 bases separated the two germline ends. The CDR3 DNA reads as TGTGCCAGCAGCCCCTATGGAGGGTCAGGCTTAGAGACCCAGTACTTC. Its protein product is CASSPYGGSGLETQYF.

The chain has TRBV7-3 and TRBJ2-1; D is possibly TRBD2 (6 bases). CDR3 length: 16 residues. Germline assignment: CDR1 SGHTA and CDR2 FQGTGA. The V and J ends lost 3 bases and 3 bases respectively, with 15 bases between them. CDR3 sequence reads: CASSFFPGRGYNEQFF. The CDR3 nucleotides read TGTGCCAGCAGCTTCTTCCCCGGGAGAGGCTACAATGAGCAGTTCTTC.

The chain has TRBV14 and TRBJ1-1, with D tentatively TRBD1 (6 bases). Germline V gene data show CDR1 as SGHDN and CDR2 as FVKESK. Trimming stripped 2 bases from V and 6 bases from J, with 13 bases between. This CDR3 has 14 amino acids. The CDR3 DNA is TGTGCCAGCAGCCAATTACAGGGCTTTGCTGAAGCTTTCTTT. Residues: CASSQLQGFAEAFF.

The chain employs TRBV18 and TRBJ1-2; D possibly corresponds to TRBD1 (6 bases). Germline loops: CDR1 KGHSH, CDR2 LQKENI. Trimming cost V 4 bases and J 4 bases, with 13 bases left between them. This CDR3 contains 14 residues. In DNA form, the CDR3 reads TGTGCCAGCTCACTAGAGGGGGACTCCTATGGCTACACCTTC. Protein: CASSLEGDSYGYTF.

The rearrangement joins TRBV27 to TRBJ2-7; 9 nucleotides align to TRBD1. The CDR3 length is 16 residues. Per germline, CDR1 MNHEY and CDR2 SMNVEV (reference sequence). V gave up 8 bases and J gave up 4 bases; unmatched junction bases: 15. The CDR3 coding sequence is TGTGCCAGCTTCTCCCGCGGGACAGGGATAGTGTACGAGCAGTACTTC. Translation gives CASFSRGTGIVYEQYF.

The chain links TRBV7-9 to TRBJ1-2, with 8 bases that match TRBD1. The CDR3 sequence is 14 residues long. V dropped 4 bases and J dropped 8; count of bases not matched to a gene: 9. CDR1 is SEHNR, CDR2 FQNEAQ, per germline (reference sequence). The CDR3 loop is CASSSHRTGTGYTF. The DNA for the CDR3 is TGTGCCAGCAGCTCCCATCGGACAGGGACCGGCTACACCTTC.

The chain uses TRBV7-9 and TRBJ1-1; the D gene is possibly TRBD1 (6 bases). Trimming pared 5 bases from V and 1 base from J, leaving 14 bases between. The CDR3 is made up of 15 amino acids. The germline V gene has CDR1 SEHNR and CDR2 FQNEAQ (reference sequence). The CDR3 nucleotides are TGTGCCAGCAGCCCACGGGGAGGGGGGAACACTGAAGCTTTCTTT. It codes for CASSPRGGGNTEAFF.

This chain joins TRBV6-1 and TRBJ2-7, with TRBD2 matching over 7 bases. J was trimmed by 4 bases and V by 4 bases; bases with no gene match: 10. CDR3 size: 15 residues. The V gene's germline CDR1 is MNHNS and CDR2 SASEGT. DNA of the CDR3: TGTGCCAGCAGTGGGACTAGTAGCCCAATTTACGAGCAGTACTTC. Translated: CASSGTSSPIYEQYF.

Written as DNA, the CDR3 is TGTGCCAGCAGCTTAGGGTCAGGGGGCACAGATACGCAGTATTTT. It is translated as CASSLGSGGTDTQYF. This sequence joins TRBV11-2 and TRBJ2-3, with D perhaps TRBD1 (6 bases). The V end was cut by 1 base, the J end by 1 base, with 9 bases between. The germline V gene encodes CDR1 SGHAT and CDR2 FQNNGV. This CDR3 contains 15 residues.

The CDR3 loop is CASRRAAVLTEAFF. The CDR3 DNA is TGCGCCAGCAGGAGGGCCGCGGTGTTAACTGAAGCTTTCTTT. The V gene is TRBV10-2, the J gene TRBJ1-1; D is unclear. Trimming removed 6 bases at V and 5 bases at J, with 16 bases between. The CDR3 runs 14 residues. Per germline, CDR1 WSHSY and CDR2 SAAADI.

This chain connects TRBV14 to TRBJ2-7; no clear D gene. Looked up from germline, CDR1 is SGHDN and CDR2 is FVKESK. V lost 0 bases and J 1 base, leaving 4 bases between the germline ends. The CDR3 is made up of 13 amino acids. The CDR3 loop reads CASSQDRSYEQYF. The CDR3 DNA reads TGTGCCAGCAGCCAAGACCGTTCCTACGAGCAGTACTTC. Based on the CDR3 plus reference TRBV14 and TRBJ2-7, the full variable domain is EAGVTQFPSHSVIEKGQTVTLRCDPISGHDNLYWYRRVMGKEIKFLLHFVKESKQDESGMPNNRFLAERTGGTYSTLKVQPAELEDSGVYFCASSQDRSYEQYFGPGTRLTVT.